This T cell receptor (beta chain) was captured by sequencing in a study of blood T cells in healthy people across ages. Sample-barcoded 5' priming and a J-beta primer mix drove a second PCR of about 6 to 12 cycles. Template switching added a 12-random-nucleotide identifier to every cDNA molecule. TCRdb reprocessed the 5' RACE reads via MiXCR and lists one record per CDR3 protein. This sample has hundreds of thousands of distinct CDR3 sequences; 58% occur once, and the top ten carry roughly 20%. Points on this clonotype: Its target is unknown.

The CDR3 loop spans 17 amino acids. The germline CDR1 and CDR2 sequences are SEHNR and FQNEAQ (reference sequence). The V gene lost 8 bases and the J gene lost 1 base, with 21 bases spanning the gap. Whole-study results and caveats: Diversity estimated from one million T cells was considered an underestimate. Correlation between TCR beta diversity and naive T cell percentage was strong.

All donors came from Russia, were Caucasian and healthy, and spanned ages roughly 6 to 95. This sequence joins TRBV7-9 and TRBJ2-1; tentatively, D is TRBD2 (6 bases). This clonotype was sampled from a young man in good health. What was sequenced was blood. Here the CDR3 DNA reads TGTGCCAGCCTTCGGGACTCCTTCTTAGTTTCCTACAATGAGCAGTTCTTC. Translation gives CASLRDSFLVSYNEQFF.